These T cell receptor beta chains were read from a single sample in a study of blood T cell repertoires in COVID-19. Clones were read by immunoSEQ multiplex PCR, and TCRdb kept only the in-frame ones, dropping some. The sample has around 220,000 clones; approximately 81% are singletons. The sample comprised peripheral blood. The receptor source for this set is a woman of 80 years or more with acute or convalescent COVID-19. Each CDR3 is given with its conserved first and last residue. The order of the fields is D gene, V gene, J gene, clone size, CDR3 DNA, CDR3 protein. D genes are given only for firm matches. Rows may omit the clone size; those that give it use once, few, many or a size class.

>NA|TRBV7-3|TRBJ1-2|NA
TGTGCCAGCACCCTCTCGGGGGGGAGCGGCGGCTACACCTTC
CASTLSGGSGGYTF
>NA|TRBV6-5|TRBJ1-1|NA
TGTGCCAGCAGTCTTCAAGGGGAAGGGTGGACTGAAGCTTTCTTT
CASSLQGEGWTEAFF
>TRBD1|TRBV7-2|TRBJ1-4|NA
TGTGCCAGCAGCTACTCGACAGGGGTTGTGGCTAATGAAAAACTGTTTTTT
CASSYSTGVVANEKLFF
>NA|TRBV6-2/TRBV6-3|TRBJ2-3|NA
TGTGCCAGCAGTTACTCGACTATGGGAGGTACGCAGTATTTT
CASSYSTMGGTQYF
>NA|TRBV12-5|TRBJ2-3|NA
TGTGCTAGTGGTTTGGTATGGGAGGCCCAGGGCACAGATACGCAGTATTTT
CASGLVWEAQGTDTQYF
>TRBD1|TRBV5-4|TRBJ1-4|few
TGTGCCAGCAGCTTGGGGGGACAGGGGAATGAAAAACTGTTTTTT
CASSLGGQGNEKLFF
>NA|TRBV4-1|TRBJ2-7|few
TGCGCCAGCAGCCAAGGACAGGGCGGGACCTACGAGCAGTACTTC
CASSQGQGGTYEQYF
>NA|TRBV27|TRBJ1-5|NA
TGTGCCAGCGTCCAATGGGCAGGGATAAGCAATCAGCCCCAGCATTTT
CASVQWAGISNQPQHF
>NA|TRBV27|TRBJ2-3|NA
TGTGCCAGCAGTCCTGAGGCTATCACAGATACGCAGTATTTT
CASSPEAITDTQYF
>NA|TRBV2|TRBJ1-5|NA
TGTGCCAGCAGTTGGGGGCAGGGTTCGGGTCAGCCCCAGCATTTT
CASSWGQGSGQPQHF
>NA|TRBV7-8|TRBJ1-1|once
TGTGCCAGCAGCGCCGAAGCCTCGGGAGCTTTCTTT
CASSAEASGAFF
>TRBD2|TRBV3-1/TRBV3-2|TRBJ2-7|NA
TGTGCCAGCAGCCTGTCCACTAGCGTGGCCTACGAGCAGTACTTC
CASSLSTSVAYEQYF
>NA|TRBV19|TRBJ1-5|few
TGTGCCAGTAGTATGGATTTGGACAGCCAAAGCAATCAGCCCCAGCATTTT
CASSMDLDSQSNQPQHF
>TRBD1|TRBV19|TRBJ1-2|once
TGTGCCAGTAGCCCCCATGGACAGGGAACCTATGGCTACACCTTC
CASSPHGQGTYGYTF
>NA|TRBV24-1|TRBJ1-5|NA
TGTGCCACCAGTGACGAGGCTCAGCCCCAGCATTTT
CATSDEAQPQHF